The entry below gives a single T cell receptor beta chain sequence along with its context. Its antigen remains unknown. The data are from a study of cytomegalovirus exposure and HLA in healthy donors. Notes on the study in general: A few V segments could not be told apart, such as TRBV6-2 and TRBV6-3, and were left out.

CDR1 is WSHSY and CDR2 is SAAADI in the germline V gene. V was pared by 4 bases and J by 2 bases, with 10 bases between. The CDR3 consists of 14 residues. PCR employed 60 Vbeta and 13 Jbeta primers. Authors' analysis steps: Per a later analysis, the number of unique TCR beta chains was some 82 million, of which 9 million to 14 million were shared. Sequencing was performed with immunoSEQ multiplex PCR; in TCRdb, only in-frame clones are kept and a portion is missing. Clone size and V and J calls were adopted from that table, with D and trimming inferred from the DNA. The sample gives around 130,000 clones, 81% of which show up once; less than 2.5% is in the top ten.

Material: PBMCs. The clonotype originates from a middle-aged woman in good health and CMV-seronegative. This chain uses TRBV10-2 with TRBJ2-3, with a possible D match to TRBD1 (6 bases). The CDR3: CASSVRQVTDTQYF. The CDR3 coding sequence is TGCGCCAGCAGTGTAAGACAGGTCACAGATACGCAGTATTTT.